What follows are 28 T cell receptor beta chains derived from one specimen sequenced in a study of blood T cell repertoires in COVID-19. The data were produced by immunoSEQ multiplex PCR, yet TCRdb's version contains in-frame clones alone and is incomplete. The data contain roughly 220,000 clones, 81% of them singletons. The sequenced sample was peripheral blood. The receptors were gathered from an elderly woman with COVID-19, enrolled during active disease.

In DNA form, the CDR3 reads TGTGCCAGCAGCCGGACTGGGACAGGGGCCCAGGGACAGCCCCAGCATTTT. The encoded protein is CASSRTGTGAQGQPQHF. This chain uses TRBV7-8 with TRBJ1-5; 10 nucleotides match TRBD1. The CDR3 contains 17 residues. The V and J ends lost 5 bases and 7 bases, in that order; junction bases with no gene match: 14. Germline V lookup: CDR1 SGHVS, CDR2 FQNEAQ.

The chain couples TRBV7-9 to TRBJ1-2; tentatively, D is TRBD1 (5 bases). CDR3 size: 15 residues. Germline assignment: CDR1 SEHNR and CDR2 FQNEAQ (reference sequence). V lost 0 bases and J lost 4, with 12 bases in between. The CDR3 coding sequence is TGTGCCAGCAGCTTAGCGGGGGGGGAGTCCTATGGCTACACCTTC. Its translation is CASSLAGGESYGYTF.

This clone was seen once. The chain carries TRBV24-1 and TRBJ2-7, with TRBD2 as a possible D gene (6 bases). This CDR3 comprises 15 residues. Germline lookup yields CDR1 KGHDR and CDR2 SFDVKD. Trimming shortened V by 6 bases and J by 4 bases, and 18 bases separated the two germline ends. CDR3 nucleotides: TGTGCCACCAGTCGAAAGGACGGGGGAAGGTACGAGCAGTACTTC. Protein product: CATSRKDGGRYEQYF.

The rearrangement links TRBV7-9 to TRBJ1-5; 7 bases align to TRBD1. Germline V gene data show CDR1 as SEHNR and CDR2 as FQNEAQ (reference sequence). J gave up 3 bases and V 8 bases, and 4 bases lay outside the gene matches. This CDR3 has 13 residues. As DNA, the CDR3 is TGTGCCAGCGGGACAGCATCCAATCAGCCCCAGCATTTT. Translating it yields CASGTASNQPQHF.

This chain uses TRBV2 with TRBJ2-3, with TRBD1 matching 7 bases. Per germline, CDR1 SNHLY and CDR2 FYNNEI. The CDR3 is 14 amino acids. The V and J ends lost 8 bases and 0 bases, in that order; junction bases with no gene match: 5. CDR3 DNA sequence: TGTGCCAGCCGCAGGGACAGTAGCACAGATACGCAGTATTTT. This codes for CASRRDSSTDTQYF. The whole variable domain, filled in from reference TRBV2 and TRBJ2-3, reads EPEVTQTPSHQVTQMGQEVILRCVPISNHLYFYWYRQILGQKVEFLVSFYNNEISEKSEIFDDQFSVERPDGSNFTLKIRSTKLEDSAMYFCASRRDSSTDTQYFGPGTRLTVL.

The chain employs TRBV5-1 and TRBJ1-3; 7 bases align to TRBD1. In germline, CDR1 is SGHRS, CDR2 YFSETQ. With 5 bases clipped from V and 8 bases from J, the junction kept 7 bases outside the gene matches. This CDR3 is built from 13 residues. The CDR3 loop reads CASRPGTVDTIYF. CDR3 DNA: TGCGCCAGCAGGCCCGGGACAGTAGACACCATATATTTT.

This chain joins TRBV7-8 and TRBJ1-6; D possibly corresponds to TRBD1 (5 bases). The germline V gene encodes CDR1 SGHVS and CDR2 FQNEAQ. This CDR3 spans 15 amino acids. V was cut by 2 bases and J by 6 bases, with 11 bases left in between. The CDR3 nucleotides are TGTGCCAGCAGCTTATTTTGGCAGGGTAATTCACCCCTCCACTTT. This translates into CASSLFWQGNSPLHF.

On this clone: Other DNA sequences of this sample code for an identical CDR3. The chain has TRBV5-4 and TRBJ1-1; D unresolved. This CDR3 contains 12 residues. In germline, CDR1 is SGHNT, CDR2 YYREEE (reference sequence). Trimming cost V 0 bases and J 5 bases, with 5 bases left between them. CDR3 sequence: CASSLGRTEAFF. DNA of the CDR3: TGTGCCAGCAGCTTGGGGAGGACTGAAGCTTTCTTT.

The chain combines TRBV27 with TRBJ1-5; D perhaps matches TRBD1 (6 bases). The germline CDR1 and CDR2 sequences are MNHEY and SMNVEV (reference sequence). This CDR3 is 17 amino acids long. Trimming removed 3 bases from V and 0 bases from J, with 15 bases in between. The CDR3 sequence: CASSFQRGINSNQPQHF. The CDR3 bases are TGTGCCAGCAGTTTTCAAAGGGGGATCAATAGCAATCAGCCCCAGCATTTT.

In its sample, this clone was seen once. CDR3 amino acids: CASRRSTEAFF. The DNA for the CDR3 is TGTGCCAGCAGACGGAGCACTGAAGCTTTCTTT. This rearrangement joins TRBV12-3 or TRBV12-4 to TRBJ1-1; D not resolved. CDR3 length: 11 amino acids. V gave up 6 bases and J gave up 4 bases, with 6 bases separating them.

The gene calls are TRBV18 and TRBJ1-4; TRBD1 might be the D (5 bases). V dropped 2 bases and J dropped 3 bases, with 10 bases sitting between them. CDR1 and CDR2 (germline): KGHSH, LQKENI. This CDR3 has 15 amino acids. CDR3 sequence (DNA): TGTGCCAGCTCACCAAGGGGTGTCTCTAATGAAAAACTGTTTTTT. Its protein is CASSPRGVSNEKLFF.

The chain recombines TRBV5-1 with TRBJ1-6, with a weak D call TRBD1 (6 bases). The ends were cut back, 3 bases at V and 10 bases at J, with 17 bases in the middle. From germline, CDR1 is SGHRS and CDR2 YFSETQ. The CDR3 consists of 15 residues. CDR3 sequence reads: CASSSRSGVMSPLHF. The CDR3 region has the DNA TGCGCCAGCAGCTCGCGGTCAGGGGTGATGTCACCCCTCCACTTT.

The CDR3 loop reads CASSIRSWGDSYNEQFF. CDR3 in DNA: TGTGCCAGCAGCATTCGGTCCTGGGGAGACTCCTACAATGAGCAGTTCTTC. The chain recombines TRBV21-1 with TRBJ2-1; no DNA check was done on the table's D call, TRBD2. TRBV21-1 is a pseudogene segment. The CDR3 length is 17 residues.

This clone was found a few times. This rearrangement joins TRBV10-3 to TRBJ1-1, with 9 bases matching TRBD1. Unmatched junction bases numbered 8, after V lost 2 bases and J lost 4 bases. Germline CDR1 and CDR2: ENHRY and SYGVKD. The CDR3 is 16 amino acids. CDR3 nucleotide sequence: TGTGCCATCAGTGAGGGGCCGGGACAGGGTTCCACTGAAGCTTTCTTT. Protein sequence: CAISEGPGQGSTEAFF.

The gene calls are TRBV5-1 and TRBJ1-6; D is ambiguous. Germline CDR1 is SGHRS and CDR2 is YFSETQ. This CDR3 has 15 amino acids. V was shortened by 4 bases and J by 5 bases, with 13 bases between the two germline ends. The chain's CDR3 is CASSEAPTDNSPLHF. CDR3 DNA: TGCGCCAGCAGCGAGGCACCGACCGATAATTCACCCCTCCACTTT. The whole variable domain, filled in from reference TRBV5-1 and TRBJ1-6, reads KAGVTQTPRYLIKTRGQQVTLSCSPISGHRSVSWYQQTPGQGLQFLFEYFSETQRNKGNFPGRFSGRQFSNSRSEMNVSTLELGDSALYLCASSEAPTDNSPLHFGNGTRLTVT.

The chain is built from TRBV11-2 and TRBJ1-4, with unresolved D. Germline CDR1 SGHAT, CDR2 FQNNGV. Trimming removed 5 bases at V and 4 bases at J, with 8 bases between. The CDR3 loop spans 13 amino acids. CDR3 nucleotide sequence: TGTGCCAGCAGCCGGGATCTTAATGAAAAACTGTTTTTT. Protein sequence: CASSRDLNEKLFF.

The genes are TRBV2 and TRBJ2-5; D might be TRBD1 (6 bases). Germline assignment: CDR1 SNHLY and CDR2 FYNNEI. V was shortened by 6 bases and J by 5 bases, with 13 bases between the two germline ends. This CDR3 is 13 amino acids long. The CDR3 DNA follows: TGTGCCAGCAGCCTTGTCAGGGGCGAGACCCAGTACTTC. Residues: CASSLVRGETQYF.

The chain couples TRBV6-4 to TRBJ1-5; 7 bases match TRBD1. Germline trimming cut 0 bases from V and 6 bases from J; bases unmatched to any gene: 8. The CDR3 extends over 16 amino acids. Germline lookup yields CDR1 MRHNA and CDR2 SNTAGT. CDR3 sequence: CASSDSNRGKIQPQHF. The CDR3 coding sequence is TGTGCCAGCAGTGACTCGAACAGGGGCAAAATTCAGCCCCAGCATTTT.

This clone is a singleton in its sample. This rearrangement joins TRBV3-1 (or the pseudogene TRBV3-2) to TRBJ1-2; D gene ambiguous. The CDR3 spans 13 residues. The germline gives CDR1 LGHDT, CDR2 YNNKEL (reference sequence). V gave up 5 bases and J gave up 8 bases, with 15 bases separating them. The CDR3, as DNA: TGTGCCAGCAGCTTCTCGGGTCAGTCGGGCTACACCTTC. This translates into CASSFSGQSGYTF.

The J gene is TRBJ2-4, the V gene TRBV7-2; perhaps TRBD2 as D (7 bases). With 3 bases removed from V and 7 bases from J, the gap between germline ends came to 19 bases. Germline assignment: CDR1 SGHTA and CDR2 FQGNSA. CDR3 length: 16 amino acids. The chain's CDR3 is CASSFPNPGGRNIQYF. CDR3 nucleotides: TGTGCCAGCAGCTTCCCCAATCCGGGGGGCAGGAACATTCAGTACTTC. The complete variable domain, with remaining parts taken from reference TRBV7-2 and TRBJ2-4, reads GAGVSQSPSNKVTEKGKDVELRCDPISGHTALYWYRQSLGQGLEFLIYFQGNSAPDKSGLPSDRFSAERTGGSVSTLTIQRTQQEDSAVYLCASSFPNPGGRNIQYFGAGTRLSVL.

CDR3 nucleotides: TGTGCCAGCAGCCCACTAGCGGGGGGCGCCTTGGCTCGCTACGAGCAGTACTTC. Translation: CASSPLAGGALARYEQYF. The rearrangement joins TRBV11-2 to TRBJ2-7; 12 positions match TRBD2. This CDR3 region has 18 residues. Looked up from germline, CDR1 is SGHAT and CDR2 is FQNNGV. With V trimmed by 5 bases and J by 3 bases, 14 bases remained unmatched.

The CDR3 loop reads CASSHPVGWGRNEQFF. The CDR3 nucleotides are TGTGCCAGCAGCCATCCCGTAGGGTGGGGCAGAAATGAGCAGTTCTTC. The V call is TRBV3-1 (or the pseudogene TRBV3-2), the J call TRBJ2-1, with TRBD1 as a possible D gene (5 bases). Trimming left V 3 bases short and J 7 bases short, with 19 bases between. There are 16 residues in the CDR3. The V gene's germline CDR1 is LGHDT and CDR2 YNNKEL (reference sequence).

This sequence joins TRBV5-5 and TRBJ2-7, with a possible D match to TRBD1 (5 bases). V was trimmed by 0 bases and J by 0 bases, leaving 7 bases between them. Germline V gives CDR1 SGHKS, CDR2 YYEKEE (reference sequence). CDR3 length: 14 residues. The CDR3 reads CASSLVRVSYEQYF. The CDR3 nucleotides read TGTGCCAGCAGCTTGGTCAGGGTCTCCTACGAGCAGTACTTC.

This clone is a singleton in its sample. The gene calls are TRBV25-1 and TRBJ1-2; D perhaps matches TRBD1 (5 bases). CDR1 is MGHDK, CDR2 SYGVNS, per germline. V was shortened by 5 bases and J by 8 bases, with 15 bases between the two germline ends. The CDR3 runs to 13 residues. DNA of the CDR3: TGTGCCAGCAGTTTAAGGGGCGCGGAAGGCTACACCTTC. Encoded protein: CASSLRGAEGYTF.

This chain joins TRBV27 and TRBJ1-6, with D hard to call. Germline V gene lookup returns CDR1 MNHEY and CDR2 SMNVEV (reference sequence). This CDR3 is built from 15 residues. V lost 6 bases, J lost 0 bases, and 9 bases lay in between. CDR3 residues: CASRVTSSYNSPLHF. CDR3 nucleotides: TGTGCCAGCAGGGTCACTAGCTCCTATAATTCACCCCTCCACTTT.

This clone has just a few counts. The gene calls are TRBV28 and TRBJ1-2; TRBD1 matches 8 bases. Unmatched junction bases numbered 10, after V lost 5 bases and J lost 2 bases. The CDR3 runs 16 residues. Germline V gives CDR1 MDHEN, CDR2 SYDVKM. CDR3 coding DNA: TGTGCCAGCAGTAATGGACAGGGCGGAGTGAACTATGGCTACACCTTC. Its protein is CASSNGQGGVNYGYTF.

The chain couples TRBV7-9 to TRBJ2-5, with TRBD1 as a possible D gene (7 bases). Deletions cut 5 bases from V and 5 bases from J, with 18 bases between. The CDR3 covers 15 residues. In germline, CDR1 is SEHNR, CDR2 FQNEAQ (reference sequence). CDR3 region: CASSLPEGARETQYF. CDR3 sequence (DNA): TGTGCCAGCAGCCTTCCGGAGGGGGCTCGGGAGACCCAGTACTTC.

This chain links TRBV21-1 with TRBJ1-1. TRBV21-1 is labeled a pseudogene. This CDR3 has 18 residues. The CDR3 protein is CASSKERGGLSSVEEAFF. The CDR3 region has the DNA TGTGCCAGCAGCAAAGAGAGGGGGGGGTTATCTTCAGTTGAAGAAGCTTTCTTT.